Below are 24 T cell receptor beta chains sequenced from a single sample in a study of long-term antiretroviral therapy in people with HIV. Survey-level resolution applied to immunoSEQ assay v3.0. The table came from immunoSEQ multiplex PCR; TCRdb's copy has only in-frame clones and leaves some out. The data contain 10,000 to 15,000 clones, 60% to 80% of them singletons. Sequencing was performed on unsorted PBMCs, taken 1.3 years after starting antiretroviral therapy. All receptors come from a woman aged 18 to 35 with HIV.

The chain is built from TRBV7-8 and TRBJ1-3; the match to TRBD1 covers 8 bases. CDR3 length: 18 amino acids. Trimming removed 1 base from V and 0 bases from J; junction bases left unmatched: 8. Germline CDR1 and CDR2: SGHVS and FQNEAQ. CDR3 DNA sequence: TGTGCCAGCAGCTTAGACCAGGGGGCCCCGAGCTCTGGAAACACCATATATTTT. It yields the protein CASSLDQGAPSSGNTIYF.

The chain carries TRBV9 and TRBJ2-1; no definite D call. CDR3 length equals 11 residues. CDR1 is SGDLS, CDR2 YYNGEE, per germline. Trimming took off 0 bases at V and 8 bases at J, with 3 bases between the two ends. The CDR3 protein is CASSVGDEQFF. DNA of the CDR3: TGTGCCAGCAGCGTAGGGGATGAGCAGTTCTTC.

The chain links TRBV5-8 to TRBJ1-2, with 7 nucleotides matching TRBD1. The germline V gene encodes CDR1 SGHTS and CDR2 YDEGEE. The CDR3 spans 15 residues. V lost 4 bases to trimming and J lost 1 base; unmatched junction nucleotides: 7. The CDR3 spells CASSIRGAFNYGYTF. The CDR3 DNA reads TGTGCCAGCAGCATCAGGGGGGCGTTTAACTATGGCTACACCTTC.

This clone occurred a few times. The chain combines TRBV29-1 with TRBJ1-2; 9 nucleotides align to TRBD1. The CDR3 totals 14 residues. Germline-derived CDR1 and CDR2 are SQVTM and ANQGSEA. Germline trimming cut 6 bases from V and 6 bases from J; bases unmatched to any gene: 11. CDR3 sequence: CSVGDRGRLNGYTF. CDR3 coding DNA: TGCAGCGTCGGAGACAGGGGGAGGTTAAATGGCTACACCTTC.

This chain uses TRBV19 with TRBJ1-5, with a weak D call TRBD1 (5 bases). The V end lost 10 bases, the J end lost 3 bases, and 13 bases lay between the germline ends. Germline CDR1 and CDR2: LNHDA and SQIVND (reference sequence). CDR3 size: 13 residues. CDR3 amino acids: CATSQGVNQPQHF. In DNA, the CDR3 is TGTGCCACCTCGCAGGGCGTCAATCAGCCCCAGCATTTT.

The chain couples TRBV5-1 to TRBJ1-4; D unclear. CDR3 size: 13 residues. V was shortened by 0 bases and J by 5 bases, with 5 bases between the two germline ends. The V gene's germline CDR1 is SGHRS and CDR2 YFSETQ. The CDR3 DNA reads as TGCGCCAGCAGCTTGGGGCCGAATGAAAAACTGTTTTTT. It yields the protein CASSLGPNEKLFF.

This sequence joins TRBV25-1 and TRBJ1-1; D is unresolved. This CDR3 spans 12 amino acids. With 5 bases removed from V and 11 bases from J, the gap between germline ends came to 15 bases. The germline V gene encodes CDR1 MGHDK and CDR2 SYGVNS. In DNA, the CDR3 is TGTGCCAGCAGTCGGGCCCCCGGCTTCGCTTTCTTT. It specifies CASSRAPGFAFF.

A few counts support this clone. Distinct nucleotide sequences in the sample also encode this CDR3. This chain uses TRBV4-3 with TRBJ1-5; weak D call: TRBD1 (6 bases). CDR1 LGHNA and CDR2 YSLEER come from the germline V gene. The CDR3 is 15 amino acids. Trimming left V 4 bases short and J 0 bases short, with 10 bases between. CDR3 sequence (DNA): TGCGCCAGCAGCCCAGGGGCGTATAGCAATCAGCCCCAGCATTTT. Translated: CASSPGAYSNQPQHF.

This clone was counted a single time. This CDR3 is CASSLSPQGNTEAFF. Here the CDR3 DNA reads TGTGCCAGCAGTTTAAGCCCTCAGGGTAACACTGAAGCTTTCTTT. The rearrangement uses TRBV27 and TRBJ1-1; D possibly corresponds to TRBD1 (5 bases). V was trimmed by 2 bases and J by 2 bases, leaving 12 bases between them. The CDR3 loop spans 15 amino acids. In germline, CDR1 is MNHEY, CDR2 SMNVEV (reference sequence).

The V call is TRBV28, the J call TRBJ2-1; TRBD1 matches 8 bases. After removal of 4 bases from V and 7 bases from J, the junction contained 6 bases not matched to a gene. The length of the CDR3 is 14 residues. The germline V gene encodes CDR1 MDHEN and CDR2 SYDVKM. The CDR3 spells CASSSYRTGNEQFF. CDR3 coding DNA: TGTGCCAGCAGTTCATATCGGACAGGGAATGAGCAGTTCTTC. Filled out from reference TRBV28 and TRBJ2-1, the complete variable domain reads DVKVTQSSRYLVKRTGEKVFLECVQDMDHENMFWYRQDPGLGLRLIYFSYDVKMKEKGDIPEGYSVSREKKERFSLILESASTNQTSMYLCASSSYRTGNEQFFGPGTRLTVL.

The chain joins TRBV19 to TRBJ1-2; 9 positions agree with TRBD1. The CDR3 runs 13 residues. V trimming: 5 bases; J trimming: 8 bases; junction bases outside the gene matches: 6. Germline CDR1 and CDR2: LNHDA and SQIVND (reference sequence). As DNA, the CDR3 is TGTGCCAGTAGTCGACAGGGGGAGGAAGGCTACACCTTC. Translation: CASSRQGEEGYTF.

The chain employs TRBV29-1 and TRBJ2-2, with 10 bases lining up with TRBD1. The CDR3 has 15 amino acids. With V trimmed by 7 bases and J by 2 bases, 7 bases remained unmatched. CDR1 and CDR2 from the germline V gene are SQVTM and ANQGSEA. Written as DNA, the CDR3 is TGCAGCGCCGGGACAGGGGCGATTAACACCGGGGAGCTGTTTTTT. Translating it yields CSAGTGAINTGELFF.

The genes are TRBV9 and TRBJ2-2; D is undetermined. The CDR3 consists of 14 residues. The V gene's germline CDR1 is SGDLS and CDR2 YYNGEE. Trimming took off 0 bases at V and 2 bases at J, with 5 bases between the two ends. DNA for the CDR3: TGTGCCAGCAGCGTAGAAGGAAACACCGGGGAGCTGTTTTTT. Translated, it gives CASSVEGNTGELFF.

The gene calls are TRBV6-5 and TRBJ2-6; D call uncertain. CDR1 is MNHEY, CDR2 SVGAGI, per germline. V lost 6 bases and J lost 2, with 11 bases in between. This CDR3 is 15 amino acids long. The DNA of the CDR3 is TGTGCCAGCAGGGTCCTTATCACTGGGGCCAACGTCCTGACTTTC. Protein sequence: CASRVLITGANVLTF.

This clone was counted only a few times. The chain combines TRBV9 with TRBJ1-1; 12 bases agree with TRBD1. The CDR3 runs 17 residues. Per the germline V gene, CDR1 is SGDLS and CDR2 is YYNGEE. Germline trimming cut 3 bases from V and 0 bases from J; bases unmatched to any gene: 6. The CDR3 reads CASSAGQGAGMNTEAFF. The CDR3 DNA reads as TGTGCCAGCAGCGCGGGACAGGGGGCGGGTATGAACACTGAAGCTTTCTTT. The full variable domain, with the rest looked up from reference TRBV9 and TRBJ1-1, is DSGVTQTPKHLITATGQRVTLRCSPRSGDLSVYWYQQSLDQGLQFLIQYYNGEERAKGNILERFSAQQFPDLHSELNLSSLELGDSALYFCASSAGQGAGMNTEAFFGQGTRLTVV.

The chain has TRBV15 and TRBJ1-1; D possibly corresponds to TRBD1 (5 bases). CDR3 size: 16 residues. Looked up from germline, CDR1 is LNHNV and CDR2 is YYDKDF (reference sequence). Between the trimmed V and J ends, which lost 3 bases and 3 bases, there was a span of 17 bases. Here the CDR3 reads CATSSRGGQGDTEAFF. CDR3 DNA sequence: TGTGCCACCAGCAGCCGGGGCGGGCAGGGAGACACTGAAGCTTTCTTT.

The CDR3 DNA follows: TGTGCCAGCAGTGAAACGGGTGATTCACCCCTCCACTTT. This gives the protein CASSETGDSPLHF. This sequence joins TRBV25-1 and TRBJ1-6; D gene ambiguous. V was clipped by 2 bases and J by 8 bases, with 7 bases between them. CDR1 MGHDK and CDR2 SYGVNS come from the germline V gene. The CDR3 is 13 residues long.

This clone was picked up a small number of times. The chain joins TRBV5-6 to TRBJ2-7; TRBD1 agrees at 7 bases. The CDR3 spans 16 residues. The junction had 11 bases not matched to a gene; V was cut back by 2 bases and J by 3 bases. Germline-derived CDR1 and CDR2 are SGHDT and YYEEEE. The CDR3 sequence: CASSFGRQGIFYEQYF. The CDR3 region has the DNA TGTGCCAGCAGCTTCGGTCGACAGGGAATTTTCTACGAGCAGTACTTC. The full variable domain, completed using reference TRBV5-6 and TRBJ2-7, is DAGVTQSPTHLIKTRGQQVTLRCSPKSGHDTVSWYQQALGQGPQFIFQYYEEEERQRGNFPDRFSGHQFPNYSSELNVNALLLGDSALYLCASSFGRQGIFYEQYFGPGTRLTVT.

V usage is TRBV2 and J usage is TRBJ1-5, with D unclear. With 3 bases removed from V and 4 bases from J, the gap between germline ends came to 13 bases. The CDR3 has 15 amino acids. Germline values: CDR1 SNHLY, CDR2 FYNNEI. The CDR3, as DNA: TGTGCCAGCAGTGACTACGGAGCTAGAAATCAGCCCCAGCATTTT. Protein: CASSDYGARNQPQHF. The variable domain in full, with the rest retrieved from reference TRBV2 and TRBJ1-5, is EPEVTQTPSHQVTQMGQEVILRCVPISNHLYFYWYRQILGQKVEFLVSFYNNEISEKSEIFDDQFSVERPDGSNFTLKIRSTKLEDSAMYFCASSDYGARNQPQHFGDGTRLSIL.

V and J are TRBV7-2 and TRBJ1-5; D is ambiguous. There are 15 residues in the CDR3. Germline V gene sequence: CDR1 SGHTA, CDR2 FQGNSA. V gave up 0 bases and J gave up 0 bases, with 6 bases separating them. The CDR3 bases are TGTGCCAGCAGCTTAGCGCAAGGTAGCAATCAGCCCCAGCATTTT. It specifies CASSLAQGSNQPQHF.

This clone was detected only a few times. CDR3 DNA: TGTGCCAGCAGTTGGACAGGGGAAGGGCAGCCCCAGCATTTT. This sequence encodes CASSWTGEGQPQHF. V usage is TRBV6-5 and J usage is TRBJ1-5, with 9 bases lining up with TRBD1. With 4 bases clipped from V and 7 bases from J, the junction kept 5 bases outside the gene matches. This CDR3 is 14 amino acids long. CDR1 MNHEY and CDR2 SVGAGI come from the germline V gene.

The V gene is TRBV7-8, the J gene TRBJ1-4; D uncertain. With 1 base removed from V and 10 bases from J, the gap between germline ends came to 7 bases. Per germline, CDR1 SGHVS and CDR2 FQNEAQ. The CDR3 contains 12 residues. The CDR3 coding sequence is TGTGCCAGCAGCTTAGATGAGGGAAAACTGTTTTTT. It encodes CASSLDEGKLFF.

The chain carries TRBV27 and TRBJ2-7; D not certain. Germline V gives CDR1 MNHEY, CDR2 SMNVEV (reference sequence). This CDR3 is built from 13 residues. Trimming shortened V by 2 bases and J by 3 bases, and 8 bases separated the two germline ends. CDR3 residues: CASSLSPRYEQYF. The DNA of the CDR3 is TGTGCCAGCAGTTTAAGCCCCCGCTACGAGCAGTACTTC.

J is TRBJ2-1 and V is TRBV5-6; 7 bases are shared with TRBD2. CDR1 is SGHDT, CDR2 YYEEEE, per germline. CDR3 length: 14 residues. V shed 0 bases and J 9 bases; nucleotides not matched to a gene: 6. Written as DNA, the CDR3 is TGTGCCAGCAGCTTGGGCGGGGGAATGCGTGAGCAGTTCTTC. It yields the protein CASSLGGGMREQFF.